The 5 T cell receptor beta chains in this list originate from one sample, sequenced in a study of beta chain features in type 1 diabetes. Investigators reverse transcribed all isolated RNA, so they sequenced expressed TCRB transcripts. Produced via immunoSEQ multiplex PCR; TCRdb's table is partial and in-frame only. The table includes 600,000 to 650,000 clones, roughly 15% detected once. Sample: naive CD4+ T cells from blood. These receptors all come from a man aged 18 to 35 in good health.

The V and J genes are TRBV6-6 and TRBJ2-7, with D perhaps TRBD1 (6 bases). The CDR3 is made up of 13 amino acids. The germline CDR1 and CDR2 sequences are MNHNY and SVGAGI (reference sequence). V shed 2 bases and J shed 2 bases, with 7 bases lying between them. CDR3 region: CASSYRQAYEQYF. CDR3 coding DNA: TGTGCCAGCAGTTACCGACAGGCCTACGAGCAGTACTTC.

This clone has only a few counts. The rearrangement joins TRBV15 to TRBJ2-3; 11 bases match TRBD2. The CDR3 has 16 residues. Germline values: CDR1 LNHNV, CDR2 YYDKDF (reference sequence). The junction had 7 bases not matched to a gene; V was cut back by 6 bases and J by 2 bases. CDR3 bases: TGTGCCACCAGAGAGGGGACTAGCGGTTCCACAGATACGCAGTATTTT. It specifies CATREGTSGSTDTQYF.

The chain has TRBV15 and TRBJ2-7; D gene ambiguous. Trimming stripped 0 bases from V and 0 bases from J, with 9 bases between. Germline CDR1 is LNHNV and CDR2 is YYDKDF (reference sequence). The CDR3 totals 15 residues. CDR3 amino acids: CATSREGYSSYEQYF. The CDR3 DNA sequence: TGTGCCACCAGCAGAGAGGGTTACTCCTCCTACGAGCAGTACTTC.

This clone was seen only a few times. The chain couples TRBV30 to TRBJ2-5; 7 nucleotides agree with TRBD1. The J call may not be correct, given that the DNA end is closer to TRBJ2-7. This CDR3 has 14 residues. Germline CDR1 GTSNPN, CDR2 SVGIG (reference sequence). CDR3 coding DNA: TGTGCCTGGAGCCCACAGGGGAGCTCCTACGAGCAGTACTTC. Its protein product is CAWSPQGSSYEQYF.

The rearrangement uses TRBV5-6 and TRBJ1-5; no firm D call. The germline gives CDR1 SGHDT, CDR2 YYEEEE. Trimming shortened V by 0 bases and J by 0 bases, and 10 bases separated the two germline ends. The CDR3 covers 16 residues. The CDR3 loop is CASSLGPGNSNQPQHF. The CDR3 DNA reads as TGTGCCAGCAGCTTGGGTCCAGGTAATAGCAATCAGCCCCAGCATTTT.